This T cell receptor beta chain derives from a study of CD8 T cells in Susac syndrome (dated by TCRdb to the late 2010s). Background on the whole study: Whether CD8+ T cell activation and differentiation in Susac syndrome was antigen driven was tested using repertoire sequencing. The study compared CD8+ T cell repertoire clonality among around 11 healthy donors, around 14 Susac syndrome patients and approximately 16 multiple sclerosis patients.

Concerning this clonotype: Its antigen is not yet known. The sample holds no much larger clone one base away, and base qualities are not on file.

General study outcomes and caveats: The study acknowledged that relatively few individuals were included in the TCR sequencing and HLA analysis.

RNA was extracted with the RNeasy kit and 0.5 to 1 ug was reverse transcribed using random hexamers. TCR beta CDR3 regions were amplified with the immunoSEQ multiplex PCR assay covering 54 Vbeta and 13 Jbeta segments. PCR amplification bias was corrected by using a synthetic template baseline for primer optimization and computational correction. The original methods were these. Reads were annotated to V, D and J genes according to IMGT and were analyzed with immunoSEQ Analyzer, with only productive sequences retained. Clonality was computed as one minus Shannon entropy normalized by log2 of the number of productive unique sequences. For each patient and control, public and private clones were evaluated within the 100 most prevalent clones. A clone was defined as Susac-specific if it was absent from the healthy and MS cohorts, from roughly 1,000 published viral clones and from other ImmuneACCESS disease sequences. TCRdb handled the public reads itself, with Q25 trimming in fastp and clone calling in MiXCR, and kept productive beta chains. Rows matching on CDR3 protein sequence are summarized as one entry with the most common DNA and genes. V and J calls and clone size were set by TCRdb, not the authors. The table for this sample lists approximately 120,000 distinct CDR3 sequences; around 91% of them were counted only once. Around 0.24% of the sample belongs to the ten largest clones.

From the germline V gene (reference sequence), CDR1 is GTSNPN and CDR2 is SVGIG. Clipping removes 1 base from V and 2 bases from J, with 5 as the unmatched junction base count. Including cysteine and phenylalanine, the CDR3 has 14 amino acids. Just the 42-base CDR3 DNA is kept, in frame starting at base 1. Peripheral blood CD8+ and CD4+ T cells from healthy donors, Susac syndrome patients and multiple sclerosis patients were profiled by high-throughput TCR beta sequencing. The multiple sclerosis controls were treatment-naive patients whose relapsing-remitting disease, either stable or active, fulfilled the revised McDonald criteria. CD8+ TEMRA cells were enriched by FACS, while bulk CD8+ and CD4+ T cells were purified by magnetic negative isolation. Blood was collected in EDTA tubes and processed within 24 hours, with PBMCs isolated through density gradient centrifugation. PBMCs intended for TCR sequencing were cryopreserved in liquid nitrogen and were subsequently thawed in a 37 degrees C water bath. Purity of sorted or isolated CD4+, CD8+ and CD8+ TEMRA cells was at least 90%.

The sequencing input was CD8+ T cells from PBMCs. The sequence is built from TRBV30 and TRBJ2-7; TRBD1 aligns with 7 central bases. This clonotype originated in a human donor with multiple sclerosis. The CDR3 amino acid sequence is: CAWSDDRETYEQYF. The DNA reads TGTGCCTGGAGTGACGACAGGGAAACCTACGAGCAGTACTTC.